This TCR beta chain stems from a study of blood T cell repertoires in COVID-19 (dated by TCRdb to between 2020 and 2021). Describing the broader study: Collaborator samples came from the United States, Italy and Spain and covered acute and convalescent phases of COVID-19. The material from the prospective study consisted of cDNA or gDNA derived from T cells, B-cell-depleted T cells, or PBMCs. The dataset comprised deeply sampled blood TCRbeta repertoires from subjects exposed to, actively infected with, or recovered from COVID-19. The repertoires were made available in a free public database intended to serve as a resource for research on the immune response to SARS-CoV-2. Samples were obtained from the ongoing ImmuneRACE study (first 160 participants) and from 950 to 1,500 subjects provided by 6 global collaborators. The sample metadata nearly always contained a de-identified subject ID, COVID-19 status, age in years and sex. Where available, HLA class I and class II types were obtained from metadata supplied by the sample provider rather than from assay-based typing. The full study reports these points: The amount of clinical and demographic metadata varied by source and participant and was provided uncurated.

As to this clone: Its recognized antigen is unknown. Base-call qualities are not available, and no considerably larger clone is one nucleotide away.

TCRbeta CDR3 regions were amplified from genomic DNA by means of the immunoSEQ Assay, a bias-controlled multiplex PCR. Per the source publication's procedure: The number of nucleated cells in each sample was estimated by amplification of reference gene primers within the assay. Sequence reads were collapsed and filtered to measure the absolute abundance of every unique TCRbeta CDR3 rearrangement. For each sample, productive Simpson clonality was calculated as the square root of Simpson's diversity index over productive rearrangements. The immuneACCESS repertoire file appears here via TCRdb, limited to in-frame rearrangements. These files lack a portion of the clones; in checked studies, under half of the deficit traces to unresolved V genes, and the cause of the others is not known. V, J and clone size derive from that table, while D and trimming were established from the DNA sequence. The sample data list tens of thousands of clones, and 80% of these were observed just once. Of the sample, under 25% falls within the top ten clones.

Whole blood was collected in K2EDTA tubes by collaborating institutions according to the institutions' own protocols. For TCRbeta analysis, collaborators shipped samples as frozen whole blood, isolated PBMCs, or DNA extracted from either of those sample types. Looking up the germline V gene yields CDR1 SGHRS and CDR2 YFSETQ. The CDR3 spans 15 residues, from the cysteine through the phenylalanine. The only DNA kept is the CDR3, 45 bases in frame from the first base. V has 0 bases trimmed and J has 4 bases trimmed; junction bases matching no gene number 1. The V and J segments used are TRBV5-1 and TRBJ2-5, with TRBD2 matching 12 junction bases. Sample: peripheral blood. The receptor was isolated from a woman aged 80 or over with acute or convalescent COVID-19. CDR3 sequence: CASSLVGLAGETQYF. The DNA sequence reads TGCGCCAGCAGCTTGGTGGGACTAGCGGGAGAGACCCAGTACTTC.